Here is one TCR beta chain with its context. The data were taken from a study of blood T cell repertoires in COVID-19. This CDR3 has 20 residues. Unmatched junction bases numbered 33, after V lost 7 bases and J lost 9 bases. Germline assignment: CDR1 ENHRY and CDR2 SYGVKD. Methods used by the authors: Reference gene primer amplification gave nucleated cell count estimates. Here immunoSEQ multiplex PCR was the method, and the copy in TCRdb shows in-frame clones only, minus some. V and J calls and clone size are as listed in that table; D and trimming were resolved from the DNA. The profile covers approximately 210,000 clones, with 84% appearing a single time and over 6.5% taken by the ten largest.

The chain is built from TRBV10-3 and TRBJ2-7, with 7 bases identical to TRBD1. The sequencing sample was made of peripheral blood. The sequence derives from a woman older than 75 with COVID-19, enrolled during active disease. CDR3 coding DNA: TGTGCCATCACTTCAGCTGCAGGGACAGCCTACGATTTTTACTTACACGGGCAGTACTTC. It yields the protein CAITSAAGTAYDFYLHGQYF.